This T cell receptor beta chain was found in a study of shared clonotypes between healthy human individuals. TCRdb's table, derived via immunoSEQ multiplex PCR, lists solely in-frame clones and lacks some. The sample lists 400,000 to 500,000 clones, over 60% occurring once. All donors were Caucasian adults living in Nashville, Tennessee. The CDR3 is 12 amino acids. V was clipped by 4 bases and J by 6 bases, with 7 bases between them. CDR1 is WSHSY, CDR2 SAAADI, per germline. The sample taken for sequencing was PBMCs. The receptor was derived from a woman aged 40 to 49 in good health. Some clones in this sample may be carry-over from other donors' samples. This chain joins TRBV10-2 and TRBJ2-1, with D unclear. CDR3 residues: CASSAFFNEQFF. The CDR3 nucleotides read TGCGCCAGCAGTGCCTTTTTCAATGAGCAGTTCTTC.